This entry lists 4 T cell receptor beta chains sequenced from one sample in a study of response to subunit inactivated influenza vaccine. TCRdb recomputed calls from the RT-PCR reads with MiXCR, one row per CDR3 protein. The sample lists around 600,000 distinct CDR3 sequences; 10% to 12% were seen once. This sample also appeared in a second study, on T cells expressing NK-cell markers. That study reports: The authors made TCR beta cDNA libraries by 5'RACE template switching. This switching added a universal primer site and UMIs.

Specimen: PBMCs from blood, collected on the day of vaccination. The receptors were gathered from a middle-aged man who received an inactivated influenza vaccine.

The sample holds a few counts of this clonotype. The CDR3 nucleotides are TGCAGCGTCCAACTAGCGGGGGGTTCGAGGACCCAGTACTTC. It encodes CSVQLAGGSRTQYF. This rearrangement joins TRBV29-1 to TRBJ2-5; 12 positions match TRBD2. CDR1 and CDR2 from the germline V gene are SQVTM and ANQGSEA. V dropped 6 bases and J dropped 7; count of bases not matched to a gene: 9. The CDR3 has 14 residues.

This clonotype appeared a few times. This chain joins TRBV20-1 and TRBJ2-3; 9 positions agree with TRBD2. The J segment lost 6 bases and the V segment lost 4 bases, leaving 14 bases of the junction unmatched. The CDR3 is 16 residues long. Germline V gives CDR1 DFQATT, CDR2 SNEGSKA (reference sequence). The CDR3 DNA reads TGCAGTGCTACAGCCCTAGCGGGGACCGTCCGGGATACGCAGTATTTT. Protein: CSATALAGTVRDTQYF.

This clonotype was detected a few times. The chain couples TRBV20-1 to TRBJ2-7; 8 nucleotides match TRBD1. The CDR3 has 14 residues. Germline V gives CDR1 DFQATT, CDR2 SNEGSKA (reference sequence). V lost 4 bases, J lost 2 bases, and 7 bases stayed unmatched. As DNA, the CDR3 is TGCAGTGCTACCGACAGGGGATTGACCTACGAGCAGTACTTC. This translates into CSATDRGLTYEQYF.

V usage is TRBV5-1 and J usage is TRBJ2-3; the D is unclear. Germline V CDR1 and CDR2: SGHRS, YFSETQ. The CDR3 is 14 residues long. The ends were cut back, 4 bases at V and 6 bases at J, with 15 bases in the middle. The CDR3 reads CASSADPNGDTQYF. The CDR3 DNA follows: TGCGCCAGCAGCGCTGACCCGAACGGTGATACGCAGTATTTT.